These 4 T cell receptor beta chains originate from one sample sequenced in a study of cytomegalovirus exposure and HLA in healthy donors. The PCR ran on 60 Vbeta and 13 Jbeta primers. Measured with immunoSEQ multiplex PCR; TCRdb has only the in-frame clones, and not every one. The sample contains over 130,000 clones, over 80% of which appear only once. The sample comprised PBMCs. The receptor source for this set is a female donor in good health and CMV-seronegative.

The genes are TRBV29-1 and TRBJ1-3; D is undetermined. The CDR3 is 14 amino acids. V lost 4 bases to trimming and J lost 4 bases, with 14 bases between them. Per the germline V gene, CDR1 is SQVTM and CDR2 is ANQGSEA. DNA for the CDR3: TGCAGCGTTGCCCCTACCGGAGGGGGAAACACCATATATTTT. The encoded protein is CSVAPTGGGNTIYF.

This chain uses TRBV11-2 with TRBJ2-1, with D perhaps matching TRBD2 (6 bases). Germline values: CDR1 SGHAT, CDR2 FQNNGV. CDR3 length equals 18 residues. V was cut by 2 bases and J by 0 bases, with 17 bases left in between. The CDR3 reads CASSLTGLAQSSYNEQFF. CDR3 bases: TGTGCCAGCAGCTTAACCGGGCTAGCGCAGAGCTCCTACAATGAGCAGTTCTTC. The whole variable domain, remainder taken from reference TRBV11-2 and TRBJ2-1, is EAGVAQSPRYKIIEKRQSVAFWCNPISGHATLYWYQQILGQGPKLLIQFQNNGVVDDSQLPKDRFSAERLKGVDSTLKIQPAKLEDSAVYLCASSLTGLAQSSYNEQFFGPGTRLTVL.

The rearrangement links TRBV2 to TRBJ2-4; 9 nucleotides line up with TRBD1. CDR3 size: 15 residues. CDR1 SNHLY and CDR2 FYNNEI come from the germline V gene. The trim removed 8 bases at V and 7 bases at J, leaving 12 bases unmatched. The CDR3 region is CASGALGTGRNIQYF. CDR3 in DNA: TGTGCCAGCGGCGCCCTAGGGACAGGGAGGAACATTCAGTACTTC.

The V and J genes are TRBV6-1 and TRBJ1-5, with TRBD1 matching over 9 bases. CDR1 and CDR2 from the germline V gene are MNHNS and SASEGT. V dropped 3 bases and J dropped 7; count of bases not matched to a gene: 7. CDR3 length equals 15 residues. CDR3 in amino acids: CASSDIRTGEQPQHF. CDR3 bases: TGTGCCAGCAGTGATATAAGGACAGGGGAACAGCCCCAGCATTTT.